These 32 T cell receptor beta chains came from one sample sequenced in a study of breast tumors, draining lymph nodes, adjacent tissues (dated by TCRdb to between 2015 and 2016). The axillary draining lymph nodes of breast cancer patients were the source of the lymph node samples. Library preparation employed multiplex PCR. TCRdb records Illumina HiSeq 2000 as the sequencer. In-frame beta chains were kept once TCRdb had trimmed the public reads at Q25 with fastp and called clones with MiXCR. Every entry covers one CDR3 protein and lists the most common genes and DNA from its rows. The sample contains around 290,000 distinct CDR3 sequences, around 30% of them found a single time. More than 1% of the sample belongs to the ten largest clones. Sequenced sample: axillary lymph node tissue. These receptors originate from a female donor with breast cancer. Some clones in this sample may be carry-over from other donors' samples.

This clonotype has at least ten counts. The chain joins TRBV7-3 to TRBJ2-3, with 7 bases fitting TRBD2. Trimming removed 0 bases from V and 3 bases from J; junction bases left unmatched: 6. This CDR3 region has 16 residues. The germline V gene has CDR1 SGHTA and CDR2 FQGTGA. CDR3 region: CASSLTAGARTDTQYF. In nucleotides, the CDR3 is TGTGCCAGCAGCTTAACTGCGGGAGCAAGAACAGATACGCAGTATTTT.

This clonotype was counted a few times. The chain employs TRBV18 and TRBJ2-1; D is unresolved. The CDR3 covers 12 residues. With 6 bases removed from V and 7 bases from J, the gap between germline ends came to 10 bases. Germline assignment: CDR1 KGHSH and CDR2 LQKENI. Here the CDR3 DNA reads TGTGCCAGCTCCCCAGGTCCTAATGAGCAGTTCTTC. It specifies CASSPGPNEQFF.

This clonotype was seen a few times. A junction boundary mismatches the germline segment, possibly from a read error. The CDR3 nucleotides read TGCGCCAGCAGCTTGGGACTTTACAATGACCAGTTCTTC. Its protein product is CASSLGLYNDQFF. This sequence joins TRBV5-1 and TRBJ2-1, with D unclear. There are 13 residues in the CDR3. Germline values: CDR1 SGHRS, CDR2 YFSETQ.

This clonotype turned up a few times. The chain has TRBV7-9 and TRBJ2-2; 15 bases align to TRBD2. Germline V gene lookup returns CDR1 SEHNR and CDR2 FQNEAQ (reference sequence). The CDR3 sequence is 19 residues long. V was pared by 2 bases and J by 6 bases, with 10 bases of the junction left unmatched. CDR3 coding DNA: TGTGCCAGCAGCTTAACCGGGACTAGCGGGAGGTACGCCCCCGGGGAGCTGTTTTTT. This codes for CASSLTGTSGRYAPGELFF.

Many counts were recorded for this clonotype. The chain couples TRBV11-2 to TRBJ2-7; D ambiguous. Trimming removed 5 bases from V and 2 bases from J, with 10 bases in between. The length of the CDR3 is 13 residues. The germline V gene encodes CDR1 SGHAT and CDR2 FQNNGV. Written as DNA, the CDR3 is TGTGCCAGCAGCCAGGAGCGAACCTACGAGCAGTACTTC. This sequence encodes CASSQERTYEQYF.

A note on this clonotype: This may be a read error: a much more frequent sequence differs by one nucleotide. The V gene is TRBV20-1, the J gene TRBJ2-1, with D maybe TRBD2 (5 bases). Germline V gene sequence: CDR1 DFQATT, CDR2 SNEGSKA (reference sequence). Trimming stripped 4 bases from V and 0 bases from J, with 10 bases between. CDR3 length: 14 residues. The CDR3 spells CSATDLSSYNEQFF. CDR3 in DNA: TGCAGTGCTACGGACTTAAGCTCCTACAATGAGCAGTTCTTC.

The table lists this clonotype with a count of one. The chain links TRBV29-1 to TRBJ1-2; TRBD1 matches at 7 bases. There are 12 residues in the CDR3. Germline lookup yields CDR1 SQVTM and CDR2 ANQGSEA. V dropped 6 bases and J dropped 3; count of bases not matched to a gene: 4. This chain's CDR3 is CSVDGTDYGYTF. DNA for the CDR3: TGCAGCGTAGATGGGACAGACTATGGCTACACCTTC.

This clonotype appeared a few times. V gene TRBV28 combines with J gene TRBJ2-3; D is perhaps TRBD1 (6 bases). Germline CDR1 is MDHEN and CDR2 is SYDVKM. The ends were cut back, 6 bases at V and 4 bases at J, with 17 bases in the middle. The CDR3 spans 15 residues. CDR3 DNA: TGTGCCAGCAGCCCAAACAGGGTTTTCGCAGATACGCAGTATTTT. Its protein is CASSPNRVFADTQYF.

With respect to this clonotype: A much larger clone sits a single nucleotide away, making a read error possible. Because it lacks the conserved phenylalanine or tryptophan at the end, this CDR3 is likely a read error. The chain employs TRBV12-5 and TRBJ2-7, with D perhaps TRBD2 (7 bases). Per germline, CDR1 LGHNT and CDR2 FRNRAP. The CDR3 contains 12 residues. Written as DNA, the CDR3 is TGTGTCTCGGGGGGCAGTAAATACGAGCAGTACTCC. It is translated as CVSGGSKYEQYS.

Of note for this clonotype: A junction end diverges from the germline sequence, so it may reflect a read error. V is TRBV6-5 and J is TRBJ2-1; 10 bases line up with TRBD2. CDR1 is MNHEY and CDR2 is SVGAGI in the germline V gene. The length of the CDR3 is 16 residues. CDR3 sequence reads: CASSHSRLAGVVEQFF. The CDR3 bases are TGTGCCAGCAGTCACTCGCGGCTAGCGGGAGTGGTTGAGCAGTTCTTC.

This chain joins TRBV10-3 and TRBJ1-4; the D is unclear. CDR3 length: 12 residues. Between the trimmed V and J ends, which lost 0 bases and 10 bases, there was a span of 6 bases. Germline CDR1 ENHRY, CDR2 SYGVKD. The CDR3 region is CAISESTGKLFF. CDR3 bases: TGTGCCATCAGTGAGTCGACGGGAAAACTGTTTTTT.

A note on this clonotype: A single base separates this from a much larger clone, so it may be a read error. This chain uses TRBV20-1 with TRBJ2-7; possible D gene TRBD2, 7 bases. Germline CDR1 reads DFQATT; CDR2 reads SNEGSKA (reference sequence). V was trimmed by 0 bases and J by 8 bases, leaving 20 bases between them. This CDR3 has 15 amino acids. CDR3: CSARDGEGGAAQQYF. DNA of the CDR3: TGCAGTGCTAGAGATGGGGAGGGGGGGGCAGCACAGCAGTACTTC.

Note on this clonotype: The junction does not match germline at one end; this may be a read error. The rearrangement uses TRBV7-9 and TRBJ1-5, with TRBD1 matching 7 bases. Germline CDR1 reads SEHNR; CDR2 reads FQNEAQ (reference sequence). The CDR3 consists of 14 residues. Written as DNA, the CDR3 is TGTGCCAACAGCCAGGGGGGTGGGTCGGCTCACGAGCATTTT. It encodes CANSQGGGSAHEHF.

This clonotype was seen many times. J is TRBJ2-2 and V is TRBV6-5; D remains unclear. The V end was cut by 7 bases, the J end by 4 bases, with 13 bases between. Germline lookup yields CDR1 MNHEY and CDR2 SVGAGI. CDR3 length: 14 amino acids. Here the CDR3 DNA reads TGTGCCAGCACCCGAACGCGGTCCACCGGGGAGCTGTTTTTT. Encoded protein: CASTRTRSTGELFF.

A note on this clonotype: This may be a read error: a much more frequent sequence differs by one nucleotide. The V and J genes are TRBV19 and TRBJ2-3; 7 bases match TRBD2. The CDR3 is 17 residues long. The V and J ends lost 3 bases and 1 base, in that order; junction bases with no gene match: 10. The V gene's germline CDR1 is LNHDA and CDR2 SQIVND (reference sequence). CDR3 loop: CASSMDKRTRGTDTQYF. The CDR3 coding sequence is TGTGCCAGTAGTATGGATAAGAGGACTAGAGGCACAGATACGCAGTATTTT.

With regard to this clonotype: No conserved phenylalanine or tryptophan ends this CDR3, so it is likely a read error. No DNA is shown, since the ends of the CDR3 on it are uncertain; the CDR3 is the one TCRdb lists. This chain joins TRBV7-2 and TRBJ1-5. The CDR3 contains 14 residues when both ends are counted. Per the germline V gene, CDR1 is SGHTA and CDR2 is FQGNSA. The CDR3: CASSLTDRNQPQRL.

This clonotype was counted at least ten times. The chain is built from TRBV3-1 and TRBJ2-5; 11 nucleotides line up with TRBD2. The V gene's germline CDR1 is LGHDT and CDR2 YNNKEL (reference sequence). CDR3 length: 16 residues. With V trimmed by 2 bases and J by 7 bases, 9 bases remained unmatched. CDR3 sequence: CASSQPGLAAQGTQYF. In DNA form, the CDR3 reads TGTGCCAGCAGCCAACCGGGACTAGCGGCCCAGGGGACCCAGTACTTC.

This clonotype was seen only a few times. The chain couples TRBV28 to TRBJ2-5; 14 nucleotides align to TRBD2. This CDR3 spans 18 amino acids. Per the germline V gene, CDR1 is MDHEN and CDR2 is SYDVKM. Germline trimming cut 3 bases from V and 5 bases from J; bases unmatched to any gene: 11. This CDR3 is CASSLGRGTSGSGETQYF. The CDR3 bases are TGTGCCAGCAGTTTGGGACGAGGGACTAGCGGGAGTGGGGAGACCCAGTACTTC.

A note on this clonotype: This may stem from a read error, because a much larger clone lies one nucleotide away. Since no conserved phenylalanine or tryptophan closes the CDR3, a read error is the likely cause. CDR3 protein: CASSFFLLAGGTGELFS. CDR3 in DNA: TGTGCCAGCAGCTTTTTTTTGTTAGCGGGAGGCACCGGGGAGCTGTTTTCT. V and J are TRBV7-8 and TRBJ2-2; 10 bases map to TRBD2. V lost 3 bases to trimming and J lost 4 bases; unmatched junction nucleotides: 8. Germline loops: CDR1 SGHVS, CDR2 FQNEAQ. The CDR3 runs to 17 residues.

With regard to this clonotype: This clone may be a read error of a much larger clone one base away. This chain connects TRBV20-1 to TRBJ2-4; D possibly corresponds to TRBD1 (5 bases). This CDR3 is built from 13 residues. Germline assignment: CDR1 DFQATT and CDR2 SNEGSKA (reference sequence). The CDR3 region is CSAKDRAFGSQCF. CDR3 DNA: TGCAGTGCTAAAGACAGAGCCTTTGGTAGTCAGTGCTTC.

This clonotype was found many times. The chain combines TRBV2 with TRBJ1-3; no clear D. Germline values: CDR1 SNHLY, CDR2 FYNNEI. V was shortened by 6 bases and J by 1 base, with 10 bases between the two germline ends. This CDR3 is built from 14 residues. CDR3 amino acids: CASREQISGNTIYF. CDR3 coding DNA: TGTGCCAGCAGGGAACAAATATCTGGAAACACCATATATTTT.

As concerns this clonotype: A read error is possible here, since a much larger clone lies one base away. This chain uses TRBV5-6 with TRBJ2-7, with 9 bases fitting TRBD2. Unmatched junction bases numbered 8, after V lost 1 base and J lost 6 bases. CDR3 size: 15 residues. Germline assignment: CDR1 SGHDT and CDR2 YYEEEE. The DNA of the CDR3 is TGTGCCAGCAGCTTGAATATAGCGGGAGCTCTCGAGCAGTACTTC. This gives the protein CASSLNIAGALEQYF. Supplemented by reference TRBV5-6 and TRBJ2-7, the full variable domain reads DAGVTQSPTHLIKTRGQQVTLRCSPKSGHDTVSWYQQALGQGPQFIFQYYEEEERQRGNFPDRFSGHQFPNYSSELNVNALLLGDSALYLCASSLNIAGALEQYFGPGTRLTVT.

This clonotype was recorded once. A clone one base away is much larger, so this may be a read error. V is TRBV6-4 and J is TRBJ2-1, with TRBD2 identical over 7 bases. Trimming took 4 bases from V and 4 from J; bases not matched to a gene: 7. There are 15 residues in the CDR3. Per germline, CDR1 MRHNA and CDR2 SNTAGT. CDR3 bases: TGTGCCAGCAGTGGCCGGTCTAGCGGATACAATGAGCAGTTCTTC. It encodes CASSGRSSGYNEQFF.

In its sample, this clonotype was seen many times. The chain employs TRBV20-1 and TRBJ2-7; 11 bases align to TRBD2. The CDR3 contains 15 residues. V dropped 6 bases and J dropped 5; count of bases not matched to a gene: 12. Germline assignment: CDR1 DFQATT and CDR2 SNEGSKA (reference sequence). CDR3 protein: CSALSTSGRSDEQYF. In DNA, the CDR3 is TGCAGTGCGCTAAGTACTAGCGGGAGATCGGACGAGCAGTACTTC.

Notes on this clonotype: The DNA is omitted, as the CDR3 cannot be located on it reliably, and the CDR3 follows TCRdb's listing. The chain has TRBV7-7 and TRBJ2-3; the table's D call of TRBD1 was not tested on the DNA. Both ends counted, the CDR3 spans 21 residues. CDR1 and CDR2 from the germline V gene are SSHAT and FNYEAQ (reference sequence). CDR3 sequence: CASSFYICSAAPGPAIDTQYF.

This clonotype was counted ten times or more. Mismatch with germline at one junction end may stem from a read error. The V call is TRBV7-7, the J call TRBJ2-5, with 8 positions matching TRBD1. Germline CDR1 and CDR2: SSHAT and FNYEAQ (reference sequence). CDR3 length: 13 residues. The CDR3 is CASRSTGEETQYF. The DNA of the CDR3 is TGTGCTAGCAGGTCGACAGGGGAAGAGACCCAGTACTTC. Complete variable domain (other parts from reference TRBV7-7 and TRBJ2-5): GAGVSQSPRYKVTKRGQDVTLRCDPISSHATLYWYQQALGQGPEFLTYFNYEAQPDKSGLPSDRFSAERPEGSISTLTIQRTEQRDSAMYRCASRSTGEETQYFGPGTRLLVL.

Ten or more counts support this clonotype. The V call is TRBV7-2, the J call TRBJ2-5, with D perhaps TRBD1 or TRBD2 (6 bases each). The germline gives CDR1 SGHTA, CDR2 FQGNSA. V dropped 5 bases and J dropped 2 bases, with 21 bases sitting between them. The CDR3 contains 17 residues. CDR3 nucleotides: TGTGCCAGCAGCCGATTCCTGCGGGGACAAACTCAAGAGACCCAGTACTTC. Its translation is CASSRFLRGQTQETQYF.

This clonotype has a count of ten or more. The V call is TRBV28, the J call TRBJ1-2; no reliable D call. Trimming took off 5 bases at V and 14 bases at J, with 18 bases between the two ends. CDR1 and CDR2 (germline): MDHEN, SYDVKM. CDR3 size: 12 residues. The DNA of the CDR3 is TGTGCCAGCAGTCCTCCGGACCGCCTAAGGACCTTC. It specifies CASSPPDRLRTF.

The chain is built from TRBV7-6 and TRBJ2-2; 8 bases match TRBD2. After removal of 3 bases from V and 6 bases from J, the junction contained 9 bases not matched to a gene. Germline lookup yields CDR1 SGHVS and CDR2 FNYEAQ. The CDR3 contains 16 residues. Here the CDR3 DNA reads TGTGCCAGCAGCTTCGGGAAGACTAGCGTAGCCGGGGAGCTGTTTTTT. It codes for CASSFGKTSVAGELFF.

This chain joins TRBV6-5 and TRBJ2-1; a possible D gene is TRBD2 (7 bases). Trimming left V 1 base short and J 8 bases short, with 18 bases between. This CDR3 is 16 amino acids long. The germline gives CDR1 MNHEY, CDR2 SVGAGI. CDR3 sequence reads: CASSYCLGGQSHEQFF. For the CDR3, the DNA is TGTGCCAGCAGTTACTGTCTCGGGGGGCAGAGCCATGAGCAGTTCTTC.

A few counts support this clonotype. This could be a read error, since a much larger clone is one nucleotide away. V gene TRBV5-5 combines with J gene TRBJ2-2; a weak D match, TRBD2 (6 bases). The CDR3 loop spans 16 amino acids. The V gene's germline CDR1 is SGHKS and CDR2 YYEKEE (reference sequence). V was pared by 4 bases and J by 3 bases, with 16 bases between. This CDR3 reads CASSARGAGDTGELFF. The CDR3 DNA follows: TGTGCCAGCAGCGCGCGGGGAGCGGGCGACACCGGGGAGCTGTTTTTT.

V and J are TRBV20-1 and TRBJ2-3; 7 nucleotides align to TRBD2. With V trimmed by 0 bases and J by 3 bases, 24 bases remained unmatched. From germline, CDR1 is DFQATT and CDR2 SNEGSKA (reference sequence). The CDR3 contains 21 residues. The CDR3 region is CSARDPPRGARAVGGTDTQYF. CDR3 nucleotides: TGCAGTGCTAGAGATCCACCCCGGGGCGCGAGGGCTGTGGGGGGGACAGATACGCAGTATTTT.